This is a list of T cell receptor beta chains from one sample in a study of control samples from healthy donors and cancer patients. Here immunoSEQ multiplex PCR was the method, and the copy in TCRdb shows in-frame clones only, minus some. This sample has about 98,000 clones; over 60% occur once, and the top ten carry about 10%. The specimen was blood. The source is a woman between 25 and 40 years old in good health. The CDR3 runs from the conserved cysteine through the conserved F or W. D genes are given only for firm matches. Where a row states a size, it is once, few, many or the class of an expanded clone; other rows omit it.

D	J	V	size	CDR3	DNA
TRBD1	TRBJ2-7	TRBV5-3	NA	CARSEGQGENEQYF	TGTGCCAGAAGCGAGGGACAGGGAGAAAACGAGCAGTACTTC
NA	TRBJ2-2	TRBV3-1/TRBV3-2	NA	CASSQVGGELFF	TGTGCCAGCAGCCAAGTCGGCGGGGAGCTGTTTTTT
NA	TRBJ1-6	TRBV11-2	once	CASSFGGGGLSPLHF	TGTGCCAGCAGTTTCGGCGGGGGCGGTTTATCACCCCTCCACTTT
TRBD1	TRBJ1-1	TRBV4-3	NA	CASSQEQGARTTEAFF	TGCGCCAGCAGCCAAGAACAGGGGGCTAGGACCACTGAAGCTTTCTTT
NA	TRBJ2-3	TRBV7-9	NA	CASSLVGGRDTQYF	TGTGCCAGCAGCCTCGTGGGGGGGCGGGATACGCAGTATTTT
NA	TRBJ2-3	TRBV9	NA	CASSVVLGDTQYF	TGTGCCAGCAGCGTAGTGTTAGGTGATACGCAGTATTTT
TRBD1	TRBJ2-7	TRBV29-1	NA	CSAVGQSSEQYF	TGCAGCGCCGTGGGACAGTCCTCCGAGCAGTACTTC
NA	TRBJ2-7	TRBV2	NA	CASSDGGGDNEQYF	TGTGCCAGCAGTGACGGGGGAGGGGACAACGAGCAGTACTTC
NA	TRBJ2-1	TRBV30	few	CAWSVTSYNEQFF	TGTGCCTGGAGTGTGACAAGTTACAATGAGCAGTTCTTC
NA	TRBJ1-3	TRBV21-1	NA	CASSVPQWASGNTIYF	NA
NA	TRBJ1-4	TRBV15	NA	CATSRDLQSTNEKLFF	TGTGCCACCAGCAGAGATCTGCAGTCAACTAATGAAAAACTGTTTTTT
NA	TRBJ1-6	TRBV2	NA	CASSVGGSRNNSPLHF	TGTGCCAGCAGTGTGGGAGGGTCCCGCAACAATTCACCCCTCCACTTT
NA	TRBJ1-1	TRBV9	once	CASSVSRGTEAFF	TGTGCCAGCAGCGTTAGTAGGGGCACTGAAGCTTTCTTT
TRBD2	TRBJ2-5	TRBV9	NA	CASSVASGFEETQYF	TGTGCCAGCAGCGTAGCTAGCGGGTTCGAAGAGACCCAGTACTTC
NA	TRBJ1-2	TRBV7-6	NA	CASSLVGTDGYTF	TGTGCCAGCAGCTTAGTGGGGACGGATGGCTACACCTTC
NA	TRBJ1-2	TRBV10-3	NA	CATAGSREYGYTF	TGTGCCACCGCAGGATCGAGAGAGTATGGCTACACCTTC
TRBD1	TRBJ1-2	TRBV7-2	NA	CASSSQTGSDYGYTF	TGTGCCAGCAGCTCCCAGACAGGGTCCGACTATGGCTACACCTTC
NA	TRBJ1-1	TRBV21-1	NA	CASSPSDVDDTEAFF	TGTGCCAGCAGCCCTTCTGACGTTGATGACACTGAAGCTTTCTTT
NA	TRBJ2-5	TRBV27	NA	CASSLAGGTGEETQYF	TGTGCCAGCAGTTTGGCGGGGGGGACAGGGGAAGAGACCCAGTACTTC
NA	TRBJ2-5	TRBV5-5	NA	CASSLTGTISRGTQYF	TGTGCCAGCAGCTTAACCGGGACAATCAGTCGGGGGACCCAGTACTTC
TRBD2	TRBJ2-3	TRBV6-4	NA	CASSESGGSTDTQYF	TGTGCCAGCAGTGAGAGCGGGGGAAGCACAGATACGCAGTATTTT
NA	TRBJ2-1	TRBV6-2/TRBV6-3	NA	CASSQNNEQFF	TGTGCCAGCAGTCAAAACAATGAGCAGTTCTTC
NA	TRBJ1-1	TRBV6-5	NA	CASSYREGWNTEAFF	TGTGCCAGCAGTTATCGTGAGGGTTGGAACACTGAAGCTTTCTTT
NA	TRBJ1-5	TRBV5-8	once	CASSMGVVGHQPQHF	TGTGCCAGCAGCATGGGGGTTGTTGGGCATCAGCCCCAGCATTTT
NA	TRBJ2-7	TRBV6-2/TRBV6-3	NA	CASSSGGSYEQYF	TGTGCCAGCAGTAGTGGGGGCTCCTACGAGCAGTACTTC
NA	TRBJ1-3	TRBV5-1	NA	CASSEGSAGNTIYF	TGCGCCAGCAGCGAGGGGAGTGCTGGAAACACCATATATTTT
TRBD1	TRBJ2-7	TRBV12-3/TRBV12-4	NA	CASSRGTGYEQYF	TGTGCCAGCAGCCGTGGGACAGGGTATGAGCAGTACTTC
NA	TRBJ1-4	TRBV6-5	NA	CASSHEPINEKLFF	TGTGCCAGCAGTCACGAGCCCATTAATGAAAAACTGTTTTTT
NA	TRBJ1-1	TRBV7-2	NA	CASSLSVNTEAFF	TGTGCCAGCAGCTTATCCGTGAACACTGAAGCTTTCTTT
NA	TRBJ1-5	TRBV4-2	once	CASSQDGTASNQPQHF	TGTGCCAGCAGCCAAGACGGAACAGCCAGCAATCAGCCCCAGCATTTT
TRBD2	TRBJ2-3	TRBV7-3	few	CASSPRSGGALDTQYF	TGTGCCAGCAGCCCCCGCAGCGGGGGGGCCTTAGATACGCAGTATTTT
NA	TRBJ2-2	TRBV18	few	CASSPPYQGSGELFF	TGTGCCAGCTCACCACCGTATCAGGGGAGCGGGGAGCTGTTTTTT
NA	TRBJ1-6	TRBV7-2	NA	CASSLDSQLPLHF	TGTGCCAGCAGCCTCGACAGCCAACTACCCCTCCACTTT
TRBD2	TRBJ2-2	TRBV6-6	NA	CASMRGAVTGELFF	TGTGCCAGCATGCGGGGGGCAGTAACCGGGGAGCTGTTTTTT
NA	TRBJ2-7	TRBV15	few	CATSRGGHSYEQYF	TGTGCCACCAGCAGAGGGGGACATTCCTACGAGCAGTACTTC
NA	TRBJ2-3	TRBV6-4	NA	CASSREGQGKDTQYF	TGTGCCAGCAGCCGGGAGGGACAGGGAAAAGATACGCAGTATTTT
NA	TRBJ2-3	TRBV10-3	few	CATGVSTDTQYF	TGTGCCACGGGGGTTAGCACAGATACGCAGTATTTT
NA	TRBJ2-6	TRBV27	NA	CASSLSGANVLTF	TGTGCCAGCAGTTTATCTGGGGCCAACGTCCTGACTTTC
NA	TRBJ1-1	TRBV30	NA	CAWTVAIMNTEAFF	TGTGCCTGGACGGTCGCAATCATGAACACTGAAGCTTTCTTT
NA	TRBJ2-2	TRBV2	NA	CASSEEGAGELFF	TGTGCCAGCAGTGAAGAAGGGGCCGGGGAGCTGTTTTTT
NA	TRBJ1-1	TRBV11-2	NA	CASSPRVGAEAFF	TGTGCCAGCAGCCCACGGGTAGGGGCTGAAGCTTTCTTT
NA	TRBJ1-1	TRBV18	NA	CASSRQQGAEAFF	TGTGCCAGCTCACGGCAACAAGGAGCTGAAGCTTTCTTT